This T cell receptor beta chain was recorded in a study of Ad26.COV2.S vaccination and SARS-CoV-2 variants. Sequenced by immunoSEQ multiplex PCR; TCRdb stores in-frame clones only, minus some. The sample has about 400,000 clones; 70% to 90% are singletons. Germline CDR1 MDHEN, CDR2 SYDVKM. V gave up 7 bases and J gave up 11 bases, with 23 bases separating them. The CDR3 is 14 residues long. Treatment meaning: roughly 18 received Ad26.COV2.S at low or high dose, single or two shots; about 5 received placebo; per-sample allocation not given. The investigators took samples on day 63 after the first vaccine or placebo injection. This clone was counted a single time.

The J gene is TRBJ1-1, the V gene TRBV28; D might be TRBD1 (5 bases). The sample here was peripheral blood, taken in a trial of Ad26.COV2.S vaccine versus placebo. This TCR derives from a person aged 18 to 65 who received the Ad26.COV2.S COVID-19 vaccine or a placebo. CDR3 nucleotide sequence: TGTGCCAGCACCTCCCAGGGCGCATCTTGGGGGGCTTTCTTT. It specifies CASTSQGASWGAFF.